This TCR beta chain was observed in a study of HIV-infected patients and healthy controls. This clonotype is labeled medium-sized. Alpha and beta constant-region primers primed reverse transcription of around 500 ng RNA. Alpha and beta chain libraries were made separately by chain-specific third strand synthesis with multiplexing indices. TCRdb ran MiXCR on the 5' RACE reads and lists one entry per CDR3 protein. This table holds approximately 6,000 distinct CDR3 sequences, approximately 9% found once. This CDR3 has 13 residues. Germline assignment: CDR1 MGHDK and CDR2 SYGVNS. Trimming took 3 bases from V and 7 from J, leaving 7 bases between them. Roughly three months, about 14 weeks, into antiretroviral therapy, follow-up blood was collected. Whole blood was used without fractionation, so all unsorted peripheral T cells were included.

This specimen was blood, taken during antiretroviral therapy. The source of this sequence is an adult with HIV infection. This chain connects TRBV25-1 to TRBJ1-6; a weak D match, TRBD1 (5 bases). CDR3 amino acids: CASSDWGNSPLHF. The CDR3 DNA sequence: TGTGCCAGCAGTGACTGGGGGAATTCACCCCTCCACTTT.